The 10 T cell receptor beta chains below come from one sample, sequenced in a study of T cell repertoires in cytomegalovirus infection. From the reads, TCRdb called clonotypes with MiXCR, one entry per CDR3 protein. The sample includes about 260,000 distinct CDR3 sequences, roughly an eighth of them seen just once. The sequenced sample consisted of PBMCs. All receptors derive from a human donor in good health (CMV status not recorded). Some clones in this sample may be carry-over from other donors' samples.

This chain uses TRBV11-2 with TRBJ2-5; 14 bases agree with TRBD2. This CDR3 has 18 amino acids. Germline V gene sequence: CDR1 SGHAT, CDR2 FQNNGV. V gave up 3 bases and J gave up 4 bases; unmatched junction bases: 10. The CDR3 protein is CASSFRPTSGRGLETQYF. For the CDR3, the DNA is TGTGCCAGCAGCTTCAGACCGACTAGCGGGAGGGGGTTAGAGACCCAGTACTTC.

This clonotype was observed at least ten times. This chain joins TRBV7-2 and TRBJ2-7; D possibly uses TRBD1 or TRBD2 (5 bases each). V lost 5 bases, J lost 3 bases, and 14 bases lay in between. Germline assignment: CDR1 SGHTA and CDR2 FQGNSA. The CDR3 is made up of 14 amino acids. The CDR3 DNA follows: TGTGCCAGCAGCCCGGAAGATGGGGGCTACGAGCAGTACTTC. Its protein is CASSPEDGGYEQYF.

The chain couples TRBV27 to TRBJ2-7; no firm D call. Trimming shortened V by 5 bases and J by 3 bases, and 11 bases separated the two germline ends. Germline CDR1 reads MNHEY; CDR2 reads SMNVEV (reference sequence). This CDR3 is 13 amino acids long. The CDR3: CASSTQLGYEQYF. CDR3 coding DNA: TGTGCCAGCAGTACCCAGCTGGGCTACGAGCAGTACTTC.

This clonotype appeared many times. The J gene is TRBJ1-1, the V gene TRBV28; D is unresolved. The CDR3 has 15 residues. The V and J ends lost 4 bases and 1 base respectively, with 13 bases between them. CDR1 is MDHEN and CDR2 is SYDVKM in the germline V gene. The CDR3 coding sequence is TGTGCCAGCAGTTCCCCGGGAGACCCGAACACTGAAGCTTTCTTT. Amino acid sequence: CASSSPGDPNTEAFF.

This clonotype was seen many times. The gene calls are TRBV14 and TRBJ2-1; D may be TRBD1 (6 bases). V lost 3 bases to trimming and J lost 4 bases, with 13 bases between them. There are 15 residues in the CDR3. Germline CDR1 SGHDN, CDR2 FVKESK. This chain's CDR3 is CASSHTGFPYNEQFF. The CDR3 DNA follows: TGTGCCAGCAGCCACACAGGGTTTCCTTACAATGAGCAGTTCTTC. The full variable domain, its missing parts supplied by reference TRBV14 and TRBJ2-1, is EAGVTQFPSHSVIEKGQTVTLRCDPISGHDNLYWYRRVMGKEIKFLLHFVKESKQDESGMPNNRFLAERTGGTYSTLKVQPAELEDSGVYFCASSHTGFPYNEQFFGPGTRLTVL.

This clonotype was detected many times. The rearrangement joins TRBV7-2 to TRBJ2-1, with a tentative D call TRBD1 (6 bases). Germline V gene data show CDR1 as SGHTA and CDR2 as FQGNSA. Trimming shortened V by 1 base and J by 3 bases, and 16 bases separated the two germline ends. The CDR3 has 17 amino acids. CDR3 residues: CASSLGPARTDYNEQFF. The CDR3 bases are TGTGCCAGCAGCTTAGGCCCCGCCCGGACAGACTACAATGAGCAGTTCTTC.

The sample holds many counts of this clonotype. The chain has TRBV7-2 and TRBJ2-2; no clear D gene. Germline V gene data show CDR1 as SGHTA and CDR2 as FQGNSA. This CDR3 has 16 amino acids. Trimming stripped 4 bases from V and 7 bases from J, with 19 bases between. The CDR3 DNA is TGTGCCAGCAGCTCCTTGGTGGGATTCGAGATCGGGGAGCTGTTTTTT. Its translation is CASSSLVGFEIGELFF.

This clonotype was counted at least ten times. The J gene is TRBJ1-1, the V gene TRBV6-1; 8 nucleotides agree with TRBD1. CDR1 is MNHNS and CDR2 is SASEGT in the germline V gene. V shed 5 bases and J 1 base; nucleotides not matched to a gene: 3. This CDR3 has 14 amino acids. The CDR3 sequence is CASSTGGRNTEAFF. In DNA, the CDR3 is TGTGCCAGCAGTACAGGGGGTCGGAACACTGAAGCTTTCTTT.

This clonotype has only a few counts. V and J are TRBV19 and TRBJ1-1; D is uncertain. Trimming shortened V by 2 bases and J by 8 bases, and 9 bases separated the two germline ends. CDR1 is LNHDA and CDR2 is SQIVND in the germline V gene (reference sequence). The CDR3 loop spans 12 amino acids. CDR3 sequence (DNA): TGTGCCAGTAGTATATCATCCGGGGAAGCTTTCTTT. It translates to CASSISSGEAFF.

This clonotype was picked up many times. The chain uses TRBV7-2 and TRBJ1-2, with unresolved D. CDR3 length equals 12 residues. Per germline, CDR1 SGHTA and CDR2 FQGNSA. Trimming shortened V by 5 bases and J by 11 bases, and 15 bases separated the two germline ends. The CDR3 loop is CASSPRTAEYTF. CDR3 in DNA: TGTGCCAGCAGCCCTAGAACGGCAGAGTACACCTTC. Together with reference TRBV7-2 and TRBJ1-2, the CDR3 gives the full variable domain: GAGVSQSPSNKVTEKGKDVELRCDPISGHTALYWYRQSLGQGLEFLIYFQGNSAPDKSGLPSDRFSAERTGGSVSTLTIQRTQQEDSAVYLCASSPRTAEYTFGSGTRLTVV.